Listed below are T cell receptor beta chains from one sample, sequenced in a study of cytomegalovirus exposure and HLA in healthy donors. Measured with immunoSEQ multiplex PCR; TCRdb has only the in-frame clones, and not every one. This table holds about 120,000 clones, about 80% found once. The sample taken for sequencing was PBMCs. The receptor source for this set is a man younger than 40 in good health and CMV-seropositive. CDR3s include the opening cysteine and the closing phenylalanine or tryptophan. The size entry is marked missing in some rows and otherwise reads once, few, many or a size class.

TRBJ2-6	-	TRBV5-6	CASSLWGSPSGANGLTF
TRBJ1-1	-	TRBV6-6	CASSPYYGHTEAFF
TRBJ1-1	-	TRBV30	CAWDRGGVGTEAFF
-	once	TRBV28	CASSLPGTDKYEQYF
TRBJ1-2	once	TRBV6-1	CASSDRVYGYTF
TRBJ1-5	-	TRBV6-6	CASRWTGDNQPQHF
TRBJ2-1	-	TRBV27	CASSALTGGAYNEQFF
TRBJ2-1	few	TRBV7-3	CASSQTGGGEQFF
TRBJ1-1	-	TRBV5-1	CASTSDAGGLLSTEAFF
TRBJ2-3	-	TRBV5-6	CASSLIQGGDTQYF
TRBJ1-1	-	TRBV5-1	CASSLLQGAGEAFF
TRBJ2-5	-	TRBV18	CASSFSQGQETQYF
TRBJ2-1	-	TRBV27	CASSVRTGGGSYNEQFF
-	-	TRBV4-1	CASSQDRQAPYEQYF
TRBJ2-2	-	TRBV7-9	CSSSWAGQGAVAGELFF
TRBJ1-1	-	TRBV7-8	CASSLQTGGLTEAFF
TRBJ1-2	-	TRBV5-1	CASSLEWATQSRYGYTF
TRBJ2-2	few	TRBV5-6	CASSPDQGGVSGELFF
TRBJ1-1	few	TRBV6-6	CASSLLSTEAFF
TRBJ2-1	-	TRBV12-5	CASGLPKTGTGGYNEQFF
TRBJ2-2	-	TRBV15	CATNEGLQNTGELFF
TRBJ1-3	-	TRBV9	CASTQTGTGNTIYF
TRBJ1-1	-	TRBV18	CASSPGQYNTEAFF
TRBJ2-1	-	TRBV10-3	CATGGTMGYNEQFF
TRBJ1-1	-	TRBV29-1	CSVDRARYHRTEAFF
TRBJ1-2	-	TRBV28	CASSLLGQGDYGYTF
TRBJ1-4	-	TRBV6-5	CASGGVGEKLFF
TRBJ1-1	-	TRBV10-1	CASSGLTGGNPEAFF
TRBJ2-1	-	TRBV7-8	CASSPRDRGNEQFF
TRBJ2-7	-	TRBV5-1	CASSLGLAATHYEQYF
TRBJ2-1	-	TRBV29-1	CSVAGGQQFSYNEQFF
TRBJ1-1	-	TRBV9	CASSANEAFF
TRBJ2-7	-	TRBV6-5	CASSYSSHTTYEQYF